The next 30 T cell receptor beta chains were all read from a single sample in a study of T cell clones after liver transplantation. The table came from immunoSEQ multiplex PCR; TCRdb's copy has only in-frame clones and leaves some out. This sample has some 33,000 clones, with around 94% found just once. Sample: CD8+ T cells from blood, taken 12 months after liver transplant. These receptors were obtained from a human patient who received a liver transplant. These T cells may partly come from the graft donor.

This chain joins TRBV10-3 and TRBJ2-2; maybe TRBD2 (5 bases). The CDR3 extends over 16 amino acids. Germline CDR1 ENHRY, CDR2 SYGVKD. With 0 bases removed from V and 1 base from J, the gap between germline ends came to 9 bases. The CDR3 protein is CAISESSGGNTGELFF. The CDR3 DNA sequence: TGTGCCATCAGTGAGTCAAGCGGAGGGAACACCGGGGAGCTGTTTTTT.

V is TRBV19 and J is TRBJ2-1, with D tentatively TRBD1 or TRBD2 (5 bases each). Trimming took 8 bases from V and 7 from J, leaving 18 bases between them. Germline values: CDR1 LNHDA, CDR2 SQIVND (reference sequence). This CDR3 spans 14 amino acids. CDR3: CASSPPGRGNEQFF. CDR3 coding DNA: TGTGCCAGTTCGCCCCCGGGGCGAGGAAATGAGCAGTTCTTC.

The rearrangement joins TRBV6-5 to TRBJ2-5, with a weak D call TRBD1 (6 bases). Trimming removed 1 base from V and 4 bases from J, with 10 bases in between. The CDR3 spans 14 residues. In germline, CDR1 is MNHEY, CDR2 SVGAGI. In DNA form, the CDR3 reads TGTGCCAGCAGTTACTTAGGGGGACGAGAGACCCAGTACTTC. This sequence encodes CASSYLGGRETQYF.

This clone occurred once. The genes are TRBV30 and TRBJ2-1; tentatively, D is TRBD1 or TRBD2 (7 bases each). Trimming stripped 3 bases from V and 6 bases from J, with 24 bases between. This CDR3 has 17 amino acids. CDR1 is GTSNPN, CDR2 SVGIG, per germline (reference sequence). The DNA of the CDR3 is TGTGCCTGGAGGGGGATAGGGGGCAGCGGGACCGTCAATGAGCAGTTCTTC. Encoded protein: CAWRGIGGSGTVNEQFF.

The CDR3 DNA reads as TGTGCCAGCAGGGGAGGGACGCCTGATGGAAACACCATATATTTT. This gives the protein CASRGGTPDGNTIYF. The J gene is TRBJ1-3, the V gene TRBV2, with TRBD1 as a possible D gene (5 bases). CDR1 and CDR2 (germline): SNHLY, FYNNEI. With 6 bases removed from V and 3 bases from J, the gap between germline ends came to 15 bases. CDR3 size: 15 residues.

The chain uses TRBV11-3 and TRBJ2-3; 7 positions match TRBD2. Germline loops: CDR1 SGHNT, CDR2 YENEEA. This CDR3 contains 15 residues. Trimming removed 5 bases from V and 4 bases from J; junction bases left unmatched: 9. For the CDR3, the DNA is TGTGCCAGCAGCCAGCTAACTAGCGATTCAGATACGCAGTATTTT. Amino acids: CASSQLTSDSDTQYF.

V usage is TRBV27 and J usage is TRBJ1-1; D is ambiguous. Germline-derived CDR1 and CDR2 are MNHEY and SMNVEV (reference sequence). The V end lost 0 bases, the J end lost 2 bases, and 10 bases lay between the germline ends. The CDR3 extends over 15 amino acids. The CDR3 is CASSLSGPTNTEAFF. CDR3 bases: TGTGCCAGCAGTTTATCAGGTCCCACTAACACTGAAGCTTTCTTT.

J is TRBJ1-2 and V is TRBV7-3; 7 bases map to TRBD1. The CDR3 is 15 residues long. CDR1 is SGHTA, CDR2 FQGTGA, per germline. The J segment lost 3 bases and the V segment lost 5 bases, leaving 9 bases of the junction unmatched. CDR3 sequence (DNA): TGTGCCAGCAGCCCTAGAGGGGGCCAGGACTATGGCTACACCTTC. Its protein product is CASSPRGGQDYGYTF.

The rearrangement uses TRBV2 and TRBJ2-3; possibly TRBD2 for D (5 bases). Trimming left V 8 bases short and J 6 bases short, with 12 bases between. There are 12 residues in the CDR3. Germline V lookup: CDR1 SNHLY, CDR2 FYNNEI. The CDR3 is CASPDGLDTQYF. CDR3 DNA: TGTGCCAGCCCCGATGGACTGGATACGCAGTATTTT.

The chain recombines TRBV11-2 with TRBJ2-1; a possible D gene is TRBD1 (6 bases). Looked up from germline, CDR1 is SGHAT and CDR2 is FQNNGV. V was trimmed by 5 bases and J by 3 bases, leaving 20 bases between them. There are 17 residues in the CDR3. DNA for the CDR3: TGTGCCAGCAGCCCAGGCGATGGGGGCCGGTACTACAATGAGCAGTTCTTC. Residues: CASSPGDGGRYYNEQFF.

The chain recombines TRBV9 with TRBJ2-1; perhaps TRBD2 as D (5 bases). V was clipped by 4 bases and J by 8 bases, with 16 bases between them. Germline V lookup: CDR1 SGDLS, CDR2 YYNGEE. The CDR3 spans 14 residues. The CDR3 region has the DNA TGTGCCAGCAGCTCCCAGGCTAGCCTCGATGAGCAGTTCTTC. Its protein product is CASSSQASLDEQFF. The full variable domain, rest sourced from reference TRBV9 and TRBJ2-1, is DSGVTQTPKHLITATGQRVTLRCSPRSGDLSVYWYQQSLDQGLQFLIQYYNGEERAKGNILERFSAQQFPDLHSELNLSSLELGDSALYFCASSSQASLDEQFFGPGTRLTVL.

CDR3 in amino acids: CASSASGYGYTF. The CDR3 DNA reads TGTGCCAGCAGTGCCAGTGGGTATGGCTACACCTTC. The rearrangement links TRBV2 to TRBJ1-2; D gene ambiguous. This CDR3 has 12 amino acids. V dropped 4 bases and J dropped 5 bases, with 8 bases sitting between them. Germline-derived CDR1 and CDR2 are SNHLY and FYNNEI. The full variable domain, rest sourced from reference TRBV2 and TRBJ1-2, is EPEVTQTPSHQVTQMGQEVILRCVPISNHLYFYWYRQILGQKVEFLVSFYNNEISEKSEIFDDQFSVERPDGSNFTLKIRSTKLEDSAMYFCASSASGYGYTFGSGTRLTVV.

Relative to its sample, this clone is medium-sized. The CDR3, as DNA: TGTGCCAGCAGCGGACGACTAGCGGGAGGGCCTGAGCAGTTCTTC. Its protein is CASSGRLAGGPEQFF. V usage is TRBV9 and J usage is TRBJ2-1, with 14 bases that match TRBD2. V shed 3 bases and J 9 bases; nucleotides not matched to a gene: 5. The CDR3 runs 15 residues. CDR1 SGDLS and CDR2 YYNGEE come from the germline V gene.

The V call is TRBV4-1, the J call TRBJ2-7; D is unclear. Trimming cost V 1 base and J 0 bases, with 10 bases left between them. The CDR3 consists of 15 residues. Germline CDR1 MGHRA, CDR2 YSYEKL. In nucleotides, the CDR3 is TGCGCCAGCAGCCAAGGAGCGTTGGGCTCCTACGAGCAGTACTTC. It is translated as CASSQGALGSYEQYF.

The chain combines TRBV5-4 with TRBJ2-5; no clear D. The germline V gene has CDR1 SGHNT and CDR2 YYREEE (reference sequence). This CDR3 comprises 13 residues. Trimming removed 1 base from V and 5 bases from J, with 9 bases in between. CDR3 coding DNA: TGTGCCAGCAGCTTGTGGGTCGGGGAGACCCAGTACTTC. Its translation is CASSLWVGETQYF. The full variable domain, its missing parts supplied by reference TRBV5-4 and TRBJ2-5, is ETGVTQSPTHLIKTRGQQVTLRCSSQSGHNTVSWYQQALGQGPQFIFQYYREEENGRGNFPPRFSGLQFPNYSSELNVNALELDDSALYLCASSLWVGETQYFGPGTRLLVL.

This clone was recorded only once. The chain recombines TRBV27 with TRBJ1-5, with 8 bases identical to TRBD1. J gave up 6 bases and V 7 bases, and 8 bases lay outside the gene matches. Germline values: CDR1 MNHEY, CDR2 SMNVEV (reference sequence). This CDR3 contains 14 residues. CDR3 DNA sequence: TGTGCCAGCAAGGTGCAGGGGGCCGGTCAGCCCCAGCATTTT. It specifies CASKVQGAGQPQHF.

This clone appeared a single time. The chain recombines TRBV28 with TRBJ2-5; D might be TRBD2 (6 bases). Germline V lookup: CDR1 MDHEN, CDR2 SYDVKM. V lost 9 bases and J lost 1, with 15 bases in between. The CDR3 is 14 amino acids. The CDR3 loop is CASAWRGAQETQYF. CDR3 DNA: TGTGCCAGTGCATGGCGGGGCGCCCAAGAGACCCAGTACTTC.

V usage is TRBV5-6 and J usage is TRBJ2-7; 12 bases align to TRBD1. The V segment lost 7 bases and the J segment 4 bases; nucleotides outside the gene matches: 3. In germline, CDR1 is SGHDT, CDR2 YYEEEE. CDR3 length equals 13 residues. For the CDR3, the DNA is TGTGCCAGCGGGGACAGGGGGCTGTACGAGCAGTACTTC. It yields the protein CASGDRGLYEQYF.

V and J are TRBV6-1 and TRBJ1-2, with 9 positions matching TRBD1. CDR3 length: 13 amino acids. CDR1 and CDR2 (germline): MNHNS, SASEGT. Trimming cost V 6 bases and J 7 bases; bases outside gene matches: 6. The CDR3 spells CASRIQGAVGYTF. In DNA form, the CDR3 reads TGTGCCAGCAGGATACAGGGGGCGGTTGGCTACACCTTC.

This clone was seen a few times. The chain recombines TRBV10-2 with TRBJ2-6; D remains unclear. CDR3 length equals 15 residues. V dropped 2 bases and J dropped 1 base, with 6 bases sitting between them. Germline lookup yields CDR1 WSHSY and CDR2 SAAADI. The CDR3 DNA reads as TGCGCCAGCAGTGAGAAGGCGTCTGGGGCCAACGTCCTGACTTTC. It is translated as CASSEKASGANVLTF.

CDR3 protein: CASSPGSSSGRTNEQFF. The CDR3 DNA is TGTGCCAGCTCACCAGGGTCGTCTAGCGGGAGGACGAATGAGCAGTTCTTC. This chain connects TRBV18 to TRBJ2-1, with 11 bases identical to TRBD2. The junction had 10 bases not matched to a gene; V was cut back by 2 bases and J by 7 bases. Germline loops: CDR1 KGHSH, CDR2 LQKENI. This CDR3 region has 17 residues.

This chain uses TRBV27 with TRBJ2-7; 8 nucleotides agree with TRBD1. V lost 3 bases and J lost 0; bases outside the gene matches: 4. In germline, CDR1 is MNHEY, CDR2 SMNVEV (reference sequence). The CDR3 consists of 15 residues. DNA of the CDR3: TGTGCCAGCAGTTTCGGACAGGGACCCTCCTACGAGCAGTACTTC. Protein product: CASSFGQGPSYEQYF.

The gene calls are TRBV10-3 and TRBJ2-7; D is uncertain. The CDR3 length is 15 residues. V lost 3 bases, J lost 3 bases, and 15 bases lay in between. The germline V gene encodes CDR1 ENHRY and CDR2 SYGVKD. The CDR3 DNA follows: TGTGCCATCAGTGACTTGACTCCTACGGGCTACGAGCAGTACTTC. This translates into CAISDLTPTGYEQYF.

This chain joins TRBV28 and TRBJ2-2; a weak D match, TRBD1 (5 bases). Trimming stripped 6 bases from V and 1 base from J, with 12 bases between. Germline CDR1 and CDR2: MDHEN and SYDVKM. The CDR3 spans 15 residues. CDR3 in DNA: TGTGCCAGCAGGCCGACAGACCAGAACACCGGGGAGCTGTTTTTT. Translation: CASRPTDQNTGELFF.

The V gene is TRBV7-2, the J gene TRBJ2-3; D possibly corresponds to TRBD2 (6 bases). V was clipped by 7 bases and J by 5 bases, with 10 bases between them. The CDR3 is 12 amino acids. Germline values: CDR1 SGHTA, CDR2 FQGNSA. The CDR3 DNA reads as TGTGCCAGCATCTATAGCGGAGATACGCAGTATTTT. Translation: CASIYSGDTQYF.

The gene calls are TRBV27 and TRBJ1-1; 7 nucleotides match TRBD1. V gave up 4 bases and J gave up 1 base; unmatched junction bases: 6. Germline loops: CDR1 MNHEY, CDR2 SMNVEV (reference sequence). The CDR3 runs to 15 residues. DNA of the CDR3: TGTGCCAGCAGTTGGGGACAGTTGTGGAACACTGAAGCTTTCTTT. It yields the protein CASSWGQLWNTEAFF.

The V call is TRBV9, the J call TRBJ2-2; no reliable D call. The CDR3 is 17 amino acids. Germline V gene sequence: CDR1 SGDLS, CDR2 YYNGEE. Trimming took 0 bases from V and 1 from J, leaving 13 bases between them. The CDR3 sequence is CASSVGSGSWNTGELFF. The DNA of the CDR3 is TGTGCCAGCAGCGTAGGGAGTGGTAGCTGGAACACCGGGGAGCTGTTTTTT.

The chain is built from TRBV28 and TRBJ2-1, with no clear D. This CDR3 comprises 15 residues. Trimming stripped 3 bases from V and 2 bases from J, with 11 bases between. Germline values: CDR1 MDHEN, CDR2 SYDVKM. The CDR3 protein is CASSFPRRAYNEQFF. CDR3 coding DNA: TGTGCCAGCAGTTTTCCCCGCCGGGCCTACAATGAGCAGTTCTTC.

CDR3 bases: TGCGCCAGCAGCTTAGGGACAGGGGGACTCGTGATAAATGAAAAACTGTTTTTT. Translation: CASSLGTGGLVINEKLFF. The rearrangement links TRBV5-1 to TRBJ1-4, with 11 bases fitting TRBD1. The germline CDR1 and CDR2 sequences are SGHRS and YFSETQ. V shed 2 bases and J 5 bases; nucleotides not matched to a gene: 11. The CDR3 consists of 18 residues.

This chain connects TRBV2 to TRBJ2-7, with 7 bases that match TRBD1. CDR3 length: 13 residues. Germline lookup yields CDR1 SNHLY and CDR2 FYNNEI. The CDR3 sequence is CASLRDRAYEQYF. The CDR3 bases are TGTGCGAGCCTGAGGGACAGAGCCTACGAGCAGTACTTC.